The next 25 T cell receptor beta chains were all read from a single sample in a study of T cells in tumors and immune-related adverse events. Sequencing used immunoSEQ multiplex PCR; TCRdb keeps in-frame clones, though not all of them. The table has roughly 10,000 clones, just under 95% seen once; the top ten hold 1.5%. The specimen was lymph node tissue, collected from a patient treated with anti-PD-1 therapy. These receptors all stem from a female donor with metastatic renal cell carcinoma.

The CDR3 loop is CSVQEGRAGYTF. The CDR3 DNA sequence: TGCAGCGTTCAGGAGGGACGCGCGGGCTACACCTTC. This chain links TRBV29-1 with TRBJ1-2, with a tentative D call TRBD1 (5 bases). The V and J ends lost 5 bases and 8 bases respectively, with 15 bases between them. Germline V gene sequence: CDR1 SQVTM, CDR2 ANQGSEA. The CDR3 runs 12 residues.

This clone showed up just once. The chain links TRBV30 to TRBJ2-5; 8 bases fit TRBD1. This CDR3 is 14 amino acids long. CDR1 GTSNPN and CDR2 SVGIG come from the germline V gene (reference sequence). V was pared by 8 bases and J by 5 bases, with 13 bases of the junction left unmatched. Here the CDR3 reads CAAARTGKFETQYF. The CDR3 DNA is TGTGCCGCGGCGAGGACAGGGAAGTTCGAGACCCAGTACTTC.

This rearrangement joins TRBV11-2 to TRBJ2-1; 12 nucleotides match TRBD2. The germline CDR1 and CDR2 sequences are SGHAT and FQNNGV. The V gene end was trimmed by 2 bases and the J gene end by 6 bases; junction bases not matched to a gene: 5. The CDR3 runs 16 residues. This CDR3 is CASSLSGLAGTNEQFF. CDR3 nucleotide sequence: TGTGCCAGCAGCTTAAGCGGACTAGCGGGGACCAATGAGCAGTTCTTC.

This clone was recorded only once. V usage is TRBV18 and J usage is TRBJ1-2; 7 positions match TRBD1. V lost 8 bases and J lost 5; bases outside the gene matches: 8. CDR3 length: 13 residues. The V gene's germline CDR1 is KGHSH and CDR2 LQKENI. The CDR3 loop reads CASATGDGYGYTF. In DNA form, the CDR3 reads TGTGCCAGCGCAACAGGGGATGGGTATGGCTACACCTTC.

The CDR3 protein is CASSTGQGYGNTIYF. CDR3 nucleotides: TGTGCCAGCAGCACCGGACAGGGGTATGGAAACACCATATATTTT. J is TRBJ1-3 and V is TRBV7-9; TRBD1 matches 9 bases. Germline V gene lookup returns CDR1 SEHNR and CDR2 FQNEAQ (reference sequence). There are 15 residues in the CDR3. V lost 5 bases and J lost 3; bases outside the gene matches: 5.

The rearrangement uses TRBV5-1 and TRBJ2-5; D is perhaps TRBD1 (6 bases). Deletions cut 0 bases from V and 10 bases from J, with 19 bases between. From germline, CDR1 is SGHRS and CDR2 YFSETQ. This CDR3 has 15 amino acids. CDR3 protein: CASSLEGDPRDYQYF. CDR3 sequence (DNA): TGCGCCAGCAGCTTGGAGGGGGATCCAAGAGATTACCAGTACTTC. Looking up the rest from reference TRBV5-1 and TRBJ2-5 gives the full variable domain: KAGVTQTPRYLIKTRGQQVTLSCSPISGHRSVSWYQQTPGQGLQFLFEYFSETQRNKGNFPGRFSGRQFSNSRSEMNVSTLELGDSALYLCASSLEGDPRDYQYFGPGTRLLVL.

V and J are TRBV7-6 and TRBJ2-7, with TRBD1 matching over 10 bases. CDR1 is SGHVS and CDR2 is FNYEAQ in the germline V gene. The CDR3 loop spans 16 amino acids. The junction had 6 bases not matched to a gene; V was cut back by 0 bases and J by 4 bases. The CDR3: CASSLAPGQGIYEQYF. In DNA form, the CDR3 reads TGTGCCAGCAGCTTAGCGCCGGGACAGGGGATTTACGAGCAGTACTTC.

The chain employs TRBV7-2 and TRBJ2-5; TRBD1 or TRBD2 may be the D gene (5 bases each). The germline V gene encodes CDR1 SGHTA and CDR2 FQGNSA. The CDR3 is made up of 21 amino acids. V was trimmed by 0 bases and J by 2 bases, leaving 28 bases between them. The CDR3 is CASSLARRGGQGYGLQETQYF. The CDR3 nucleotides read TGTGCCAGCAGCTTAGCTCGACGGGGCGGGCAGGGATATGGGCTGCAAGAGACCCAGTACTTC.

The chain uses TRBV2 and TRBJ1-1; 10 bases map to TRBD1. The ends lost 7 bases at V and 2 bases at J; junction bases unmatched: 7. The CDR3 spans 15 residues. Germline values: CDR1 SNHLY, CDR2 FYNNEI. CDR3 nucleotides: TGTGCCAGCAAAGACGGACAGGGGGTTAACACTGAAGCTTTCTTT. Protein: CASKDGQGVNTEAFF.

This rearrangement joins TRBV5-1 to TRBJ2-1, with 8 bases identical to TRBD2. V dropped 2 bases and J dropped 0; count of bases not matched to a gene: 4. Germline values: CDR1 SGHRS, CDR2 YFSETQ. This CDR3 region has 16 residues. For the CDR3, the DNA is TGCGCCAGCAGCTTAGAGGGGACTAGCTCCTACAATGAGCAGTTCTTC. As protein: CASSLEGTSSYNEQFF.

This chain uses TRBV9 with TRBJ1-4; D gene unclear. Per the germline V gene, CDR1 is SGDLS and CDR2 is YYNGEE. This CDR3 contains 15 residues. V was pared by 2 bases and J by 0 bases, with 8 bases between. CDR3 DNA: TGTGCCAGCAGCGTTGGATCTGCAACTAATGAAAAACTGTTTTTT. It codes for CASSVGSATNEKLFF.

The CDR3, as DNA: TGTGCCAGCAGACCTAGCGGGAGGTATACCTACGAGCAGTACTTC. This codes for CASRPSGRYTYEQYF. The chain recombines TRBV6-5 with TRBJ2-7, with TRBD2 matching 11 bases. CDR1 and CDR2 from the germline V gene are MNHEY and SVGAGI. V shed 6 bases, J shed 2 bases, and the junction held 6 bases outside the gene matches. This CDR3 region has 15 residues.

A single count supports this clone. The V and J genes are TRBV4-3 and TRBJ2-7; 8 bases agree with TRBD1. V lost 6 bases, J lost 1 base, and 11 bases stayed unmatched. Germline CDR1 and CDR2: LGHNA and YSLEER. The CDR3 is 16 residues long. The CDR3 here is CASRFSATGESYEQYF. In nucleotides, the CDR3 is TGCGCCAGCAGGTTCTCGGCGACAGGGGAGTCCTACGAGCAGTACTTC.

The chain is built from TRBV18 and TRBJ2-1, with D possibly TRBD1 on 5 matching bases. The length of the CDR3 is 13 residues. The V gene lost 2 bases and the J gene lost 9 bases, with 11 bases spanning the gap. Per the germline V gene, CDR1 is KGHSH and CDR2 is LQKENI. The CDR3 DNA is TGTGCCAGCTCACCAAGTATAGACAGTGAGCAGTTCTTC. Amino acid sequence: CASSPSIDSEQFF.

The CDR3 loop reads CASSLVPENTEAFF. The DNA for the CDR3 is TGTGCCAGCAGCTTAGTTCCAGAGAACACTGAAGCTTTCTTT. The chain has TRBV7-2 and TRBJ1-1; D is unresolved. The V and J ends lost 1 base and 1 base respectively, with 7 bases between them. The CDR3 spans 14 residues. Germline V gives CDR1 SGHTA, CDR2 FQGNSA.

The chain combines TRBV5-8 with TRBJ1-2, with no clear D. CDR1 and CDR2 from the germline V gene are SGHTS and YDEGEE. The length of the CDR3 is 14 residues. V gave up 2 bases and J gave up 4 bases, with 12 bases separating them. CDR3 sequence reads: CASSLTEGFYGYTF. CDR3 coding DNA: TGTGCCAGCAGCTTAACAGAGGGTTTCTATGGCTACACCTTC.

V usage is TRBV19 and J usage is TRBJ1-5; TRBD1 matches 9 bases. Germline values: CDR1 LNHDA, CDR2 SQIVND (reference sequence). The J segment lost 7 bases and the V segment lost 10 bases, leaving 23 bases of the junction unmatched. The CDR3 length is 18 residues. The chain's CDR3 is CATRTYPGTGRGDQPQHF. The DNA for the CDR3 is TGTGCCACCCGAACTTACCCGGGGACAGGGAGGGGAGACCAGCCCCAGCATTTT.

The V call is TRBV6-1, the J call TRBJ1-2; D gene unclear. The CDR3 has 14 residues. Trimming left V 1 base short and J 8 bases short, with 14 bases between. The germline CDR1 and CDR2 sequences are MNHNS and SASEGT. The CDR3, as DNA: TGTGCCAGCAGTGAAGGACGGATGAGGGTGGGCTACACCTTC. Protein: CASSEGRMRVGYTF.

The chain combines TRBV2 with TRBJ1-3; TRBD1 is a possible D gene (6 bases). Germline V lookup: CDR1 SNHLY, CDR2 FYNNEI. Deletions cut 2 bases from V and 2 bases from J, with 10 bases between. The CDR3 loop spans 15 amino acids. Here the CDR3 reads CASSEQGRTGNTIYF. CDR3 in DNA: TGTGCCAGCAGTGAACAGGGGAGAACTGGAAACACCATATATTTT.

This clone was seen only once. The J gene is TRBJ2-5, the V gene TRBV5-5; D gene ambiguous. Near its end, the DNA agrees better with TRBJ2-7, so the J call may be wrong. The germline gives CDR1 SGHKS, CDR2 YYEKEE (reference sequence). CDR3 length: 13 amino acids. As DNA, the CDR3 is TGTGCCAGCAGCTGGAGCTTAGATTACGAGCAGTACTTC. Amino acids: CASSWSLDYEQYF.

The chain combines TRBV27 with TRBJ1-2; D uncertain. The CDR3 is 13 amino acids. Deletions cut 3 bases from V and 2 bases from J, with 7 bases between. Germline CDR1 and CDR2: MNHEY and SMNVEV (reference sequence). CDR3 in amino acids: CASSFRPNYGYTF. CDR3 coding DNA: TGTGCCAGCAGTTTTCGTCCGAACTATGGCTACACCTTC.

This chain uses TRBV6-1 with TRBJ1-1, with D hard to call. Germline loops: CDR1 MNHNS, CDR2 SASEGT. V gave up 7 bases and J gave up 2 bases, with 11 bases separating them. This CDR3 has 13 residues. DNA of the CDR3: TGTGCCAGCATTCACCTCGCTAACACTGAAGCTTTCTTT. It codes for CASIHLANTEAFF.

The chain links TRBV5-1 to TRBJ2-5; D is ambiguous. This CDR3 comprises 16 residues. V was pared by 4 bases and J by 0 bases, with 16 bases between. CDR1 and CDR2 (germline): SGHRS, YFSETQ. CDR3 DNA sequence: TGCGCCAGCAGCCCGACCCCTCGGCAGTACCAAGAGACCCAGTACTTC. Amino acid sequence: CASSPTPRQYQETQYF.

This clone appeared a single time. The chain recombines TRBV5-1 with TRBJ2-3; D may match TRBD1 or TRBD2 (7 bases each). The CDR3 has 15 residues. Trimming shortened V by 0 bases and J by 1 base, and 9 bases separated the two germline ends. Germline V CDR1 and CDR2: SGHRS, YFSETQ. In nucleotides, the CDR3 is TGCGCCAGCAGCTTGGCAGGGGGGGGCACAGATACGCAGTATTTT. This encodes CASSLAGGGTDTQYF. Variable domain in full (rest from reference TRBV5-1 and TRBJ2-3): KAGVTQTPRYLIKTRGQQVTLSCSPISGHRSVSWYQQTPGQGLQFLFEYFSETQRNKGNFPGRFSGRQFSNSRSEMNVSTLELGDSALYLCASSLAGGGTDTQYFGPGTRLTVL.

The rearrangement links TRBV9 to TRBJ1-2; D is unclear. Trimming took 0 bases from V and 6 from J, leaving 6 bases between them. The CDR3 extends over 12 amino acids. Germline loops: CDR1 SGDLS, CDR2 YYNGEE. Here the CDR3 reads CASSVEVDGYTF. The CDR3 DNA is TGTGCCAGCAGCGTAGAGGTCGATGGCTACACCTTC.